This TCR beta chain emerged from a study of blood T cell repertoires in COVID-19. Only in-frame clones appear in the TCRdb table, and some are missing; sequencing was by immunoSEQ multiplex PCR. The data show fewer than 450,000 clones, around 91% seen once. CDR3 length equals 17 residues. CDR1 and CDR2 (germline): LGHNA, YSLEER. The V segment lost 0 bases and the J segment 3 bases; nucleotides outside the gene matches: 9. The V and J genes are TRBV4-3 and TRBJ2-5; 8 positions agree with TRBD1. This clonotype originated in a woman between 18 and 30 years old who had recovered from COVID-19. The sequenced sample consisted of peripheral blood. Written as DNA, the CDR3 is TGCGCCAGCAGCCAAGATTGGTCCGGGACAGGTGAAGAGACCCAGTACTTC. Translation: CASSQDWSGTGEETQYF.